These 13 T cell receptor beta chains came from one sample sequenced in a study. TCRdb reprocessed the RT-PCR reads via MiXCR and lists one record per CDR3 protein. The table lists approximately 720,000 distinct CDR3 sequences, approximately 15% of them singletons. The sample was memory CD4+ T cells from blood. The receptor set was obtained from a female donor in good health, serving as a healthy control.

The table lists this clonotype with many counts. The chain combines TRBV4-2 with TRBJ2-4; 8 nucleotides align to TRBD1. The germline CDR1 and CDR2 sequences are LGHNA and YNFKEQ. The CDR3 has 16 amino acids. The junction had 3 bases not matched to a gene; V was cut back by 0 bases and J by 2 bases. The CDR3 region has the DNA TGTGCCAGCAGCCAAGATTGGACAGGGTCCAAAAACATTCAGTACTTC. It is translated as CASSQDWTGSKNIQYF.

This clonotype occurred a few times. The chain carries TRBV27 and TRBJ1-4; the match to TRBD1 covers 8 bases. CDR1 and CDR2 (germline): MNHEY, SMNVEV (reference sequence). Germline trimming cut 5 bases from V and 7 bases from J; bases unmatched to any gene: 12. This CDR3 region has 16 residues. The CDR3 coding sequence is TGTGCCAGCAGTGATTCTCAGGGGGCAGATGGTGAAAAACTGTTTTTT. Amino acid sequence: CASSDSQGADGEKLFF.

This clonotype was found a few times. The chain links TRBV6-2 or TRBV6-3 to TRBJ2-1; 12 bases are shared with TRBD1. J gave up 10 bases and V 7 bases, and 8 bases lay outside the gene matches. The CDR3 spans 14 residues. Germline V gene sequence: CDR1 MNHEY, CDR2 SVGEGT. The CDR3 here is CASISGQGAGEQFF. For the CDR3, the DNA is TGTGCCAGCATTTCGGGACAGGGGGCGGGAGAGCAGTTCTTC.

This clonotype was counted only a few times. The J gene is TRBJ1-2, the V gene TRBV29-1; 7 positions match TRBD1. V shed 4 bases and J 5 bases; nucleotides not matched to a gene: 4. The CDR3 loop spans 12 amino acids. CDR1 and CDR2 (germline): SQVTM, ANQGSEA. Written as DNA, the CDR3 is TGCAGCGTTGTAAAGGGGGCTTATGGCTACACCTTC. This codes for CSVVKGAYGYTF.

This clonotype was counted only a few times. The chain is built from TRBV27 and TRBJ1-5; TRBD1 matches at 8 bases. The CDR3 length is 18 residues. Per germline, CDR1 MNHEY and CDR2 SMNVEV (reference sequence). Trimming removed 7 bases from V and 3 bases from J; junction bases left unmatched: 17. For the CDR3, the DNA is TGTGCCAGCACCCCCCACGGGGACAGGAAAGGGATCAATCAGCCCCAGCATTTT. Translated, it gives CASTPHGDRKGINQPQHF.

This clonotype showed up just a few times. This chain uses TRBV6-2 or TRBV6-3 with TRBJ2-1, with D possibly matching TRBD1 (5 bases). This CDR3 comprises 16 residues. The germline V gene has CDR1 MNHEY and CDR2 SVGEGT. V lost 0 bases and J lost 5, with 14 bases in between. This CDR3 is CASSYSVTAQNNEQFF. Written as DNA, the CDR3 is TGTGCCAGCAGTTACTCGGTGACAGCACAGAACAATGAGCAGTTCTTC.

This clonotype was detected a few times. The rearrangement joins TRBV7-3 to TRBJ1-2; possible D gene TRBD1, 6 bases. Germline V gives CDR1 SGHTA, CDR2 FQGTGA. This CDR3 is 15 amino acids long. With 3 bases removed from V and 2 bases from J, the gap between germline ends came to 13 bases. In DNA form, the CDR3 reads TGTGCCAGCAGCTTGATGGCAGGGGCAAACTATGGCTACACCTTC. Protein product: CASSLMAGANYGYTF.

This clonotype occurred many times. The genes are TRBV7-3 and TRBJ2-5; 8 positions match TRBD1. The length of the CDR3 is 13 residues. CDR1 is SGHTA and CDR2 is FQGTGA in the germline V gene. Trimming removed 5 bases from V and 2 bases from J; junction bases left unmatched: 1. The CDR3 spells CASSQGAQETQYF. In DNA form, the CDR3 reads TGTGCCAGCAGCCAGGGGGCACAAGAGACCCAGTACTTC.

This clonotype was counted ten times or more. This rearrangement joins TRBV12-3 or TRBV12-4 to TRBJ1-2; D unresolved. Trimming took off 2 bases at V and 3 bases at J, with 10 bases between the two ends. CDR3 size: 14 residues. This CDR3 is CASSLRPTDYGYTF. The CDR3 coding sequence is TGTGCCAGCAGTTTAAGACCGACGGACTATGGCTACACCTTC.

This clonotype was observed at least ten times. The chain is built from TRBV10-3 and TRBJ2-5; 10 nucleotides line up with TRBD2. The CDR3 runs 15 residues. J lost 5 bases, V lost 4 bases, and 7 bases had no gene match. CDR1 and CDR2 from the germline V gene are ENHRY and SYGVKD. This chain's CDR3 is CAISGGTSVLETQYF. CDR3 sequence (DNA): TGTGCCATCAGTGGAGGGACTAGCGTTCTTGAGACCCAGTACTTC.

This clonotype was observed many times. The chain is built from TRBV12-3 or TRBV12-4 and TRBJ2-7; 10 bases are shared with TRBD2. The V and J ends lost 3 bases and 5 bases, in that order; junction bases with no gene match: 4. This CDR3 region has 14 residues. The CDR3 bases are TGTGCCAGCAGTTTTCTCCTAGCGGGAGACGAGCAGTACTTC. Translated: CASSFLLAGDEQYF.

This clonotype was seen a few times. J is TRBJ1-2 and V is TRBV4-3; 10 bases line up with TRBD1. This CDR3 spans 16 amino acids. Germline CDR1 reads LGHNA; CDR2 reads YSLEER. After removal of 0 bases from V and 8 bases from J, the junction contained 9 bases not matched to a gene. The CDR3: CASSQDLRQGAGGYTF. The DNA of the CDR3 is TGCGCCAGCAGCCAAGATCTTCGACAGGGGGCGGGGGGCTACACCTTC.

This CDR3 reads CSASSQPNYGYTF. The CDR3, as DNA: TGCAGTGCTAGCAGCCAGCCTAACTATGGCTACACCTTC. The chain recombines TRBV20-1 with TRBJ1-2; D gene unclear. The CDR3 covers 13 residues. The V gene's germline CDR1 is DFQATT and CDR2 SNEGSKA (reference sequence). Trimming removed 3 bases at V and 0 bases at J, with 8 bases between.